The present TCR beta chain was sequenced within a study of cytomegalovirus exposure and HLA in healthy donors. Germline V CDR1 and CDR2: SGHVS, FQNEAQ. V shed 4 bases and J 4 bases; nucleotides not matched to a gene: 13. The CDR3 extends over 17 amino acids. Both 60 Vbeta primers and 13 Jbeta primers went into the PCR. Profiling relied on immunoSEQ multiplex PCR, and the TCRdb table lists in-frame clones only, not all of them. Here the sample spans about 170,000 clones, roughly 88% being singletons. The study's findings and limits: Available immune exposure information was restricted to CMV serostatus only.

The table lists this clone with a few counts. Its target is unknown. This sequence originates from a boy between 2 and 10 years old in good health and CMV-seronegative. J is TRBJ2-1 and V is TRBV7-8, with 7 bases fitting TRBD2. The sample taken for sequencing was PBMCs. The CDR3: CASSSRPISGAYNEQFF. The CDR3 DNA reads as TGTGCCAGCAGCTCCCGCCCCATCAGCGGGGCTTACAATGAGCAGTTCTTC. The whole variable domain, filled in from reference TRBV7-8 and TRBJ2-1, reads GAGVSQSPRYKVAKRGQDVALRCDPISGHVSLFWYQQALGQGPEFLTYFQNEAQLDKSGLPSDRFFAERPEGSVSTLKIQRTQQEDSAVYLCASSSRPISGAYNEQFFGPGTRLTVL.